This T cell receptor (beta chain) comes out of a study of T-cell memory formation after mild COVID-19. Via MiXCR, TCRdb re-called the 5' RACE reads, giving one row per CDR3 protein. The data contain hundreds of thousands of distinct CDR3 sequences, less than 25% of them seen just once; the ten biggest clones take up under 8.5%. This clonotype has ten or more counts. The ends lost 0 bases at V and 3 bases at J; junction bases unmatched: 11. The CDR3 totals 19 residues. Germline assignment: CDR1 MGHRA and CDR2 YSYEKL. Sequenced material: PBMCs or a T cell subset sorted from them (not recorded which). The chain has TRBV4-1 and TRBJ2-2, with TRBD2 identical over 9 bases. The receptor's source is an adult woman who had mild COVID-19 (a few samples of this study predate the infection). Cell type and time point are not known. This CDR3 is CASSQDASGADGYTGELFF. The DNA of the CDR3 is TGCGCCAGCAGCCAAGATGCTAGCGGGGCTGACGGGTACACCGGGGAGCTGTTTTTT.